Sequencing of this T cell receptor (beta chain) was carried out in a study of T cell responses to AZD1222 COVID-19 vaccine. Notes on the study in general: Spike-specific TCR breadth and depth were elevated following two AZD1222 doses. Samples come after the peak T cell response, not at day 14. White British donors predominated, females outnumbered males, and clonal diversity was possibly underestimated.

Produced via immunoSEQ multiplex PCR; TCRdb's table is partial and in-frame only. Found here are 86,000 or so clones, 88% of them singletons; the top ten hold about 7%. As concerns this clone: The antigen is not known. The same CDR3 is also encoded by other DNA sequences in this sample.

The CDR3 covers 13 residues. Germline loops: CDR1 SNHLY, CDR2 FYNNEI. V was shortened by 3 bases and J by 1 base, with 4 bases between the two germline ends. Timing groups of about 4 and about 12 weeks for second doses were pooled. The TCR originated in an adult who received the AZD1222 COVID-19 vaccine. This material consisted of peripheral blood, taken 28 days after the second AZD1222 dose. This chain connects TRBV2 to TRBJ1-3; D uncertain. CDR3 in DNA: TGTGCCAGCAGTGACAGGTCTGGAAACACCATATATTTT. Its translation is CASSDRSGNTIYF.